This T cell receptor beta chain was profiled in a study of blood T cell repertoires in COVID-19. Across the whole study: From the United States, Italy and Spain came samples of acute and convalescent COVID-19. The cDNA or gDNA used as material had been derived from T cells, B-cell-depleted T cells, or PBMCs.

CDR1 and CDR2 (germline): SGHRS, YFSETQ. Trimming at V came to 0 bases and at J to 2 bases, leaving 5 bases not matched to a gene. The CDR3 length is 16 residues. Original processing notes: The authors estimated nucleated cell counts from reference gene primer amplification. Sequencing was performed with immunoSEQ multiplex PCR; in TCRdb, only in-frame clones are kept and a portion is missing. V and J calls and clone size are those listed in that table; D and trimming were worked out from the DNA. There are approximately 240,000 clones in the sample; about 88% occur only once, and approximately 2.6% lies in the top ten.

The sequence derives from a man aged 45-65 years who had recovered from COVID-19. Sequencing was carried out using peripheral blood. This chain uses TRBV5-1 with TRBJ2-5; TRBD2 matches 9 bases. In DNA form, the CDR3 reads TGCGCCAGCAGCTTGGTTGGAGCGGGAGGACAAGAGACCCAGTACTTC. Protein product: CASSLVGAGGQETQYF.